This T cell receptor beta chain was recovered during a study of T cell responses to AZD1222 COVID-19 vaccine. CDR3 length: 15 residues. From germline, CDR1 is SGHNT and CDR2 YENEEA. Unmatched junction bases numbered 10, after V lost 5 bases and J lost 7 bases. Study conclusions and caveats: Spike-specific TCR breadth and depth both grew after two AZD1222 doses. Clonal diversity was possibly underestimated; the donors were predominantly white British and more often female. The span of vaccine-associated CD4 TCRs extended across spike, with dominance at 160-218 and 743-854.

This clone was seen a few times. Antigen unknown. Clones were read by immunoSEQ multiplex PCR, and TCRdb kept only the in-frame ones, dropping some. The sample records 120,000 or so clones, 80% to 90% being singletons. This sequence joins TRBV11-3 and TRBJ2-2; 7 positions match TRBD1. The receptor was derived from an adult in good health. Specimen: peripheral blood, collected on day 0 of AZD1222 vaccination. CDR3 sequence: CASSPQTGTGGELFF. The DNA for the CDR3 is TGTGCCAGCAGCCCCCAGACAGGGACGGGCGGGGAGCTGTTTTTT.